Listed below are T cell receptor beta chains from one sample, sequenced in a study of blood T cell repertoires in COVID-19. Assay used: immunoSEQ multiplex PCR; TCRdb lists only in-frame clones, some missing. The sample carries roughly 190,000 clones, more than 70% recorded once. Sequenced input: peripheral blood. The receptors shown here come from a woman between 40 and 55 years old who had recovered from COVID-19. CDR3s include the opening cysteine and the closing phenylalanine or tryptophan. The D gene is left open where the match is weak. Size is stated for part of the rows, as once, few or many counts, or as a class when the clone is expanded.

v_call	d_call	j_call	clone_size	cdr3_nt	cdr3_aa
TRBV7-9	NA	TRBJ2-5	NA	TGTGCCAGCAGCTTAGACCCCCGGGGAGAGACCCAGTACTTC	CASSLDPRGETQYF
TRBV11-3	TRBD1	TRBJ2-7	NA	TGTGCCAGCAGCTTAGGACAGGGGCGCGACGAGCAGTACTTC	CASSLGQGRDEQYF
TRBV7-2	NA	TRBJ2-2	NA	TGTGCCAGCAGACCGGGATCCCTCACCGGGGAGCTGTTTTTT	CASRPGSLTGELFF
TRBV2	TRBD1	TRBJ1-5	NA	TGTGCCAGCAATGATGACAGGGTTGGCAATCAGCCCCAGCATTTT	CASNDDRVGNQPQHF
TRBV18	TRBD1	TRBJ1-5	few	TGTGCCAGCTCCATGACAGGGGATCAGCCCCAGCATTTT	CASSMTGDQPQHF
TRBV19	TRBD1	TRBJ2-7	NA	TGTGCCAGTAGCCTGGGACAGTCACATAGCTACGAGCAGTACTTC	CASSLGQSHSYEQYF
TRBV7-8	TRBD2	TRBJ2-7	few	TGTGCCAGCACCCTCCGTAGACTAGCCAACGAGCAGTACTTC	CASTLRRLANEQYF
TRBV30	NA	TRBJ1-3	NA	TGTGCCTGGAGTCTACCACCTGATGGAAACACCATATATTTT	CAWSLPPDGNTIYF
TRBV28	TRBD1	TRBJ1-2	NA	TGTGCCAGCAACCAGGGGGCGGAAGATGGCTACACCTTC	CASNQGAEDGYTF
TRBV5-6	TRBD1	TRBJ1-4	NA	TGTGCCAGCAGCCAAGGGACAGGGGCCCAGGAAAAACTGTTTTTT	CASSQGTGAQEKLFF
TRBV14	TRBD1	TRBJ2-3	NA	TGTGCCAGCAGCCAAGAACGCAGGGGGCTCTTTAGCACAGATACGCAGTATTTT	CASSQERRGLFSTDTQYF
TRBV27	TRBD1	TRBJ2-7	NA	TGTGCCAGCAGTTTCGGGGACAGCCGCTACGAGCAGTACTTC	CASSFGDSRYEQYF
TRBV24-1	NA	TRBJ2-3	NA	TGTGCCACCTCCGCCAGGGGAACAGATACGCAGTATTTT	CATSARGTDTQYF
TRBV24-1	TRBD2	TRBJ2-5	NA	TGTGCCACCAGTGATACGACGGGAGGGCGTACGAAAGAGACCCAGTACTTC	CATSDTTGGRTKETQYF
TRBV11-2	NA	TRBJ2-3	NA	TGTGCCAGCAGCTTAATCCAACCGAGGGTCGAGACGCAGTATTTT	CASSLIQPRVETQYF
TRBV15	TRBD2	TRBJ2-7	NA	TGTGCCACCAGCAGAGGCGGACTAGTAGGCTCCTACGAGCAGTACTTC	CATSRGGLVGSYEQYF
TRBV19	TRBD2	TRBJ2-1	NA	TGTGCCAGTAGTCCTTTACGACTAGCGGGAGTCGACTACAATGAGCAGTTCTTC	CASSPLRLAGVDYNEQFF
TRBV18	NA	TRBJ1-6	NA	TGTGCCAGCTCACCACCGGTTGGGCCTAAGGCTTCACCCCTCCACTTT	CASSPPVGPKASPLHF
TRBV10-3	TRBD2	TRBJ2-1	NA	TGTGCCATCAGTGCAGGACTAGCGGGAGTTAATGAGCAGTTCTTC	CAISAGLAGVNEQFF
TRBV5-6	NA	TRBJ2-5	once	TGTGCCAGCAACGGGTTCCGGTATGATCCAGAGACCCAGTACTTC	CASNGFRYDPETQYF
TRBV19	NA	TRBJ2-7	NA	TGTGCCAGTAGTATAGAAGGGAGCTCCTACGAGCAGTACTTC	CASSIEGSSYEQYF
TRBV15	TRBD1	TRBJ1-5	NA	TGTGCCACCAGCAGAGTTAAGGAGGCCCCAGGGGGCGATCGGGATCAGCCCCAGCATTTT	CATSRVKEAPGGDRDQPQHF
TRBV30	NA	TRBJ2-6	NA	TGTGCCTGGAGTGTACTGGGTTTAGCGGCCATAAAGTTCTCTGGGGCCAACGTCCTGACTTTC	CAWSVLGLAAIKFSGANVLTF
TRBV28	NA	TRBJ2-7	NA	TGTGCCAGCAGTTTAAGTTGGCAGGCCTACGAGCAGTACTTC	CASSLSWQAYEQYF
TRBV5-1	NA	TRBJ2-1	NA	TGCGCCAGCAGCCGATCCGGAGGGCCGGGCAATGAGCAGTTCTTC	CASSRSGGPGNEQFF
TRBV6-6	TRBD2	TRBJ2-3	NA	TGTGCCAGCAGTTATAACCCGACTAGCGGCACAGATACGCAGTATTTT	CASSYNPTSGTDTQYF
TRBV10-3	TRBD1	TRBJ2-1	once	TGTGCCATCAGGAAGGACAGGGGGCGAGTTAATGAGCAGTTCTTC	CAIRKDRGRVNEQFF
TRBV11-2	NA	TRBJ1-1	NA	TGTGCCAGCAGCTTAGAAAGACAGATAGAAGCTTTCTTT	CASSLERQIEAFF
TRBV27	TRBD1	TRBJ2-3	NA	TGTGCCACCCAATCGGGACAGCGCACAGATACGCAGTATTTT	CATQSGQRTDTQYF
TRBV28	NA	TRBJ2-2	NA	TGTGCCAGCAGTTCCCCCCGGGGGTCCGGGGAGCTGTTTTTT	CASSSPRGSGELFF
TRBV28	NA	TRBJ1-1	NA	TGTGCCAGCAGTACCACAGGGTACACTGAAGCTTTCTTT	CASSTTGYTEAFF
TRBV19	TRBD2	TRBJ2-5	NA	TGTGCCAGTAGTATTCCGGGCGGGAGGAAGACCCAGTACTTC	CASSIPGGRKTQYF
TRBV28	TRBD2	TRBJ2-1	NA	TGTGCCAGCAGTCTAGCGGGGGACTACAATGAGCAGTTCTTC	CASSLAGDYNEQFF
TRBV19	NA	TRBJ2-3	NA	TGTGCCAGTAGTATGCTTAGAGATACGCAGTATTTT	CASSMLRDTQYF
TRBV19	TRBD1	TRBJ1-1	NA	TGTGCCAGTAGGGGGACAGGTACGGCCACTGAAGCTTTCTTT	CASRGTGTATEAFF
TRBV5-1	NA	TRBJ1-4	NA	TGCGCCAGCAGCTCACAGGGAGCAACTAATGAAAAACTGTTTTTT	CASSSQGATNEKLFF
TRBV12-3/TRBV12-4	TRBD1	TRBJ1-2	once	TGTGCCAGCAGTCGACAGGGTTCGAAGGGCTACACCTTC	CASSRQGSKGYTF
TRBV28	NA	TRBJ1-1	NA	TGTGCCAGCAGTCCCCCCAAGGGGGTGAACACTGAAGCTTTCTTT	CASSPPKGVNTEAFF
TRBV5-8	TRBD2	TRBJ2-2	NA	TGTGCCAGCAGCTTGTATAGCGGGACAAACACCGGGGAGCTGTTTTTT	CASSLYSGTNTGELFF
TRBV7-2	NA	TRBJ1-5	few	TGTGCCAGCAGCTCCCGGGACAATCAGCCCCAGCATTTT	CASSSRDNQPQHF
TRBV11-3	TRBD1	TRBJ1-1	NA	TGTGCCAGCAGCGACCGGGACAGGGGGATTTTTACTGAAGCTTTCTTT	CASSDRDRGIFTEAFF
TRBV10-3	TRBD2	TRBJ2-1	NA	TGTGCCTCCTCGACTAGCGGTGAGAGTGAGCAGTTCTTC	CASSTSGESEQFF
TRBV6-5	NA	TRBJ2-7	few	TGTGCCAGCAGTTACCCTGCAGGGGTCGAGCAGTACTTC	CASSYPAGVEQYF
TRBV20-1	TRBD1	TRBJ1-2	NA	TGCAGTGCTAGTAGGGGGCCGGATGGCTACACCTTC	CSASRGPDGYTF
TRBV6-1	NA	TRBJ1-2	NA	TGTGCCAGCAGTGAACCGGACAGCTATGGCTACACCTTC	CASSEPDSYGYTF
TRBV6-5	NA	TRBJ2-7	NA	TGTGCCAGCAGTTACGGGGGCAGCGCAGCCTACGAGCAGTACTTC	CASSYGGSAAYEQYF
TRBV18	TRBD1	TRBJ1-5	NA	TGTGCCAGCGGAGGTCGACAGGGGAATCAGCCCCAGCATTTT	CASGGRQGNQPQHF